This T cell receptor beta chain was documented in a study of cytomegalovirus exposure and HLA in healthy donors. Study overall: In a later analysis, it was reported that the approximately 110 validation repertoires had been produced on the same platform as the 670 or so repertoires belonging to the first cohort.

Study observations and caveats: There were 164 TCR beta chains listed as cytomegalovirus-associated. In the roughly 110 validation repertoires, around 95% of cluster scores exceeded 0, per a later analysis.

As to this clone: Its antigen is unknown.

Separate from the 666-subject first cohort, the roughly 130-subject validation cohort was the one that the donors belonged to. Clones were sequenced by immunoSEQ multiplex PCR, and TCRdb holds only the in-frame ones, with some missing. The table lists approximately 280,000 clones, around nine tenths of them singletons. The sequence was collected from a young woman in good health and CMV-seronegative. Sequenced: PBMCs.

CDR3 loop: CASSHGITGDTQYF. The DNA for the CDR3 is TGCGCCAGCAGCCACGGAATTACCGGGGATACGCAGTATTTT. V is TRBV4-3 and J is TRBJ2-3; no reliable D call. This CDR3 spans 14 amino acids. Germline V gene data show CDR1 as LGHNA and CDR2 as YSLEER. Trimming left V 3 bases short and J 6 bases short, with 13 bases between.